A selection of T cell receptor beta chains follows, all from one sample in a study of shared clonotypes between healthy human individuals. Clones were sequenced by immunoSEQ multiplex PCR, and TCRdb holds only the in-frame ones, with some missing. The repertoire holds about 680,000 clones, with roughly nine tenths as singletons. Sequenced sample: naive CD8+ T cells sorted from blood. The receptor source for this set is a man in his thirties or forties in good health. CDR3s include the opening cysteine and the closing phenylalanine or tryptophan. The D gene is left open where the match is weak. Size is omitted from some rows. Given values are once, few, many or a class for expanded clones.

>.|TRBV7-9|.|TRBJ2-7
CASSFRGRGRIDEQYF
TGTGCCAGCAGCTTTCGAGGCAGGGGTCGTATCGACGAGCAGTACTTC
>.|TRBV9|.|TRBJ2-3
CASSPRAAGITDTQYF
TGTGCCAGCAGCCCCCGGGCGGCGGGAATCACAGATACGCAGTATTTT
>few|TRBV6-5|.|TRBJ1-1
CASSYLQGNTEAFF
TGTGCCAGCAGTTACCTGCAGGGGAACACTGAAGCTTTCTTT
>.|TRBV7-6|TRBD1|TRBJ2-2
CASSSRDRGTGELFF
TGTGCCAGCAGCTCCCGGGACAGGGGTACCGGGGAGCTGTTTTTT
>.|TRBV27|TRBD1|TRBJ1-2
CASSPQTGGSGYTF
TGTGCCAGCAGTCCACAGACAGGGGGGTCCGGCTACACCTTC
>.|TRBV11-1|.|TRBJ2-5
CASSLKQETQYF
TGTGCCAGCAGCTTAAAGCAAGAGACCCAGTACTTC
>.|TRBV29-1|.|TRBJ2-3
CSVEGLALDTQYF
TGCAGCGTTGAGGGGCTAGCGCTAGATACGCAGTATTTT
>.|TRBV7-9|.|TRBJ1-5
CASSWGWGNQPQHF
TGTGCCAGCAGCTGGGGGTGGGGCAATCAGCCCCAGCATTTT
>.|TRBV7-9|.|TRBJ2-1
CASSLAGAPGNEQFF
TGTGCCAGCAGCTTAGCGGGGGCGCCCGGCAATGAGCAATTCTTC
>.|TRBV28|.|TRBJ2-1
CASSPPDSYNEQFF
TGTGCCAGCAGTCCCCCCGACAGCTACAATGAGCAGTTCTTC
>.|TRBV7-9|.|TRBJ2-7
CASSLKPHPEQYF
TGTGCCAGCAGCTTAAAGCCCCACCCCGAGCAGTACTTC
>.|TRBV27|.|TRBJ1-5
CASSLWGDSNQPQHF
TGTGCCAGCAGTTTATGGGGGGATAGCAATCAGCCCCAGCATTTT
>.|TRBV27|.|TRBJ1-4
CASSELGAFEKLFF
TGTGCCAGCAGTGAGCTGGGGGCTTTTGAAAAACTGTTTTTT
>.|TRBV29-1|TRBD1|TRBJ1-1
CSVDATGDTEAFF
TGCAGCGTTGACGCTACAGGGGACACTGAAGCTTTCTTT
>.|TRBV4-3|TRBD1|TRBJ1-4
CASSHGGQGWEKLFF
TGCGCCAGCAGCCATGGGGGACAGGGGTGGGAAAAACTGTTTTTT
>.|TRBV6-1|TRBD2|TRBJ2-1
CASSEDPSGNYNEQFF
TGTGCCAGCAGTGAAGATCCTAGCGGGAATTACAATGAGCAGTTCTTC
>.|TRBV11-2|.|TRBJ2-7
CASSLEVHNTYEQYF
TGTGCCAGCAGCTTAGAGGTCCATAACACCTACGAGCAGTACTTC